These 18 T cell receptor beta chains were all obtained from the same sample, sequenced in a study of Ad26.COV2.S vaccination and SARS-CoV-2 variants. Treatment noted: roughly 18 received Ad26.COV2.S at low or high dose, single or two shots; 5 received placebo; per-sample allocation not given. Material that was analyzed had been drawn on day 63 after the first vaccine or placebo injection. Data came from immunoSEQ multiplex PCR; TCRdb stores just in-frame clones and leaves some out. The sample includes roughly 270,000 clones, over 75% seen only once; the top ten take under 4%. The sequenced sample was peripheral blood, obtained in a trial of Ad26.COV2.S vaccine versus placebo. These receptors were taken from a person between 18 and 60 years old who received the Ad26.COV2.S COVID-19 vaccine or a placebo.

The DNA for the CDR3 is TGTGCCAGCAGCCTCAGGGTGGGCTCCTACAATGAGCAGTTCTTC. As protein: CASSLRVGSYNEQFF. The genes are TRBV7-9 and TRBJ2-1; TRBD1 might be the D (5 bases). The CDR3 is 15 residues long. The germline V gene encodes CDR1 SEHNR and CDR2 FQNEAQ (reference sequence). V dropped 5 bases and J dropped 0 bases, with 11 bases sitting between them.

The V and J genes are TRBV15 and TRBJ2-7, with TRBD1 identical over 9 bases. The junction had 6 bases not matched to a gene; V was cut back by 5 bases and J by 4 bases. The CDR3 length is 14 residues. Germline V gives CDR1 LNHNV, CDR2 YYDKDF (reference sequence). In nucleotides, the CDR3 is TGTGCCACCAGCGCAGACAGGGGGGGTTACGAGCAGTACTTC. Translated, it gives CATSADRGGYEQYF. Based on the CDR3 plus reference TRBV15 and TRBJ2-7, the full variable domain is DAMVIQNPRYQVTQFGKPVTLSCSQTLNHNVMYWYQQKSSQAPKLLFHYYDKDFNNEADTPDNFQSRRPNTSFCFLDIRSPGLGDTAMYLCATSADRGGYEQYFGPGTRLTVT.

The chain is built from TRBV7-2 and TRBJ1-5, with D unresolved. The CDR3 is 14 amino acids. Between the trimmed V and J ends, which lost 1 base and 4 bases, there was a span of 8 bases. The germline gives CDR1 SGHTA, CDR2 FQGNSA. CDR3 amino acids: CASSLVRGNQPQHF. As DNA, the CDR3 is TGTGCCAGCAGCTTAGTCCGTGGAAATCAGCCCCAGCATTTT.

This clone has a count of ten or more. The V gene is TRBV3-1 (or the pseudogene TRBV3-2), the J gene TRBJ2-3, with D uncertain. V lost 4 bases and J 2 bases, leaving 7 bases between the germline ends. CDR1 and CDR2 (germline): LGHDT, YNNKEL (reference sequence). This CDR3 contains 13 residues. CDR3 residues: CASSPPLTDTQYF. CDR3 coding DNA: TGTGCCAGCAGCCCCCCACTCACAGATACGCAGTATTTT.

The chain couples TRBV11-2 to TRBJ2-5; D unclear. CDR3 length: 16 residues. The germline CDR1 and CDR2 sequences are SGHAT and FQNNGV. V shed 1 base and J shed 5 bases, with 17 bases lying between them. The CDR3 DNA sequence: TGTGCCAGCAGCTTAGTAGCCGGTTCCCTCGGGGAGACCCAGTACTTC. This codes for CASSLVAGSLGETQYF.

The chain has TRBV27 and TRBJ1-4; 7 nucleotides agree with TRBD1. The germline V gene encodes CDR1 MNHEY and CDR2 SMNVEV (reference sequence). Trimming removed 4 bases from V and 1 base from J; junction bases left unmatched: 12. This CDR3 contains 18 residues. CDR3 nucleotide sequence: TGTGCCAGCAGTTACGAACAGGGGTCAGGAGGAACTAATGAAAAACTGTTTTTT. Translated: CASSYEQGSGGTNEKLFF.

The chain combines TRBV2 with TRBJ2-7, with D possibly matching TRBD2 (5 bases). Trimming took off 7 bases at V and 2 bases at J, with 12 bases between the two ends. Germline V gene lookup returns CDR1 SNHLY and CDR2 FYNNEI. The CDR3 contains 13 residues. Here the CDR3 DNA reads TGTGCCAGCATAATCGGGAATACCTACGAGCAGTACTTC. It translates to CASIIGNTYEQYF.

This clone is a singleton in its sample. V usage is TRBV7-2 and J usage is TRBJ1-5; D gene ambiguous. Germline CDR1 SGHTA, CDR2 FQGNSA. The CDR3 length is 15 residues. V lost 5 bases and J lost 2, with 13 bases in between. DNA of the CDR3: TGTGCCAGCAGCCCCGTGTCTCTGGGCAATCAGCCCCAGCATTTT. It specifies CASSPVSLGNQPQHF.

The chain couples TRBV4-1 to TRBJ1-2; 9 positions agree with TRBD1. Germline CDR1 MGHRA, CDR2 YSYEKL. The CDR3 consists of 15 residues. The junction had 6 bases not matched to a gene; V was cut back by 2 bases and J by 5 bases. The CDR3 DNA is TGCGCCAGCAGCCAACTTTTTGGGACAGGGTATGGCTACACCTTC. Its protein product is CASSQLFGTGYGYTF.

The chain has TRBV13 and TRBJ2-7; the match to TRBD2 covers 12 bases. The J segment lost 2 bases and the V segment lost 2 bases, leaving 1 base of the junction unmatched. Germline lookup yields CDR1 PRHDT and CDR2 FYEKMQ (reference sequence). The CDR3 length is 15 residues. CDR3 bases: TGTGCCAGCAGCTTACGGACTAGCGGGACCTACGAGCAGTACTTC. Amino acid sequence: CASSLRTSGTYEQYF.

This clone showed up just a few times. The J gene is TRBJ1-5, the V gene TRBV5-6; TRBD1 matches at 8 bases. The CDR3 is 13 amino acids. Trimming removed 4 bases from V and 5 bases from J; junction bases left unmatched: 2. Germline CDR1 and CDR2: SGHDT and YYEEEE. For the CDR3, the DNA is TGTGCCAGCAGCACGGACAGGGATCAGCCCCAGCATTTT. This gives the protein CASSTDRDQPQHF.

The chain links TRBV18 to TRBJ1-3; no clear D. The germline gives CDR1 KGHSH, CDR2 LQKENI. CDR3 size: 17 residues. Deletions cut 1 base from V and 0 bases from J, with 13 bases between. The CDR3 is CASSPLAVLSSGNTIYF. Here the CDR3 DNA reads TGTGCCAGCTCACCACTTGCAGTCCTAAGCTCTGGAAACACCATATATTTT.

The chain links TRBV5-4 to TRBJ2-2; 7 nucleotides match TRBD2. This CDR3 is 16 amino acids long. V lost 4 bases to trimming and J lost 1 base; unmatched junction nucleotides: 7. Germline V lookup: CDR1 SGHNT, CDR2 YYREEE (reference sequence). The CDR3 DNA reads TGTGCCAGCAGCGTACGACTAGCAAAGAACACCGGGGAGCTGTTTTTT. Protein: CASSVRLAKNTGELFF.

The CDR3 spells CASSLMALAGRRTYNEQFF. CDR3 coding DNA: TGTGCCAGCAGTCTAATGGCACTAGCGGGAAGAAGGACCTACAATGAGCAGTTCTTC. The chain joins TRBV7-2 to TRBJ2-1, with TRBD2 identical over 10 bases. Trimming at V came to 6 bases and at J to 2 bases, leaving 16 bases not matched to a gene. Germline CDR1 SGHTA, CDR2 FQGNSA. The CDR3 runs to 19 residues.

This clone was seen a single time. Since no conserved phenylalanine or tryptophan closes the CDR3, a read error is the likely cause. The DNA is omitted, as the CDR3 cannot be located on it reliably, and the CDR3 follows TCRdb's listing. V gene TRBV20-1 combines with J gene TRBJ1-1; no check of the table's D call, TRBD1, against the DNA was made. The CDR3 comprises 9 residues, both ends counted. Germline CDR1 and CDR2: DFQATT and SNEGSKA (reference sequence). This CDR3 reads CSARGDSGV.

This clone was observed once. This chain uses TRBV4-1 with TRBJ2-7, with TRBD2 matching over 13 bases. This CDR3 is built from 16 residues. Germline CDR1 MGHRA, CDR2 YSYEKL. After removal of 0 bases from V and 2 bases from J, the junction contained 1 base not matched to a gene. CDR3 protein: CASSQDTSGGAYEQYF. The CDR3, as DNA: TGCGCCAGCAGCCAAGATACTAGCGGGGGGGCCTACGAGCAGTACTTC.

The chain is built from TRBV6-2 or TRBV6-3 and TRBJ1-1; D gene ambiguous. The V gene lost 0 bases and the J gene lost 0 bases, with 8 bases spanning the gap. The CDR3 is 15 amino acids. Per germline, CDR1 MNHEY and CDR2 SVGEGT. This CDR3 reads CASSYSRILNTEAFF. DNA for the CDR3: TGTGCCAGCAGTTACTCGAGGATCCTGAACACTGAAGCTTTCTTT.

The gene calls are TRBV11-1 and TRBJ1-2; D possibly corresponds to TRBD1 (5 bases). The germline gives CDR1 SGHAT, CDR2 FQDESV (reference sequence). V lost 5 bases to trimming and J lost 4 bases, with 11 bases between them. This CDR3 is 13 amino acids long. The CDR3 nucleotides are TGTGCCAGCAGCGCCGGGACGGCCTATGGCTACACCTTC. It translates to CASSAGTAYGYTF.